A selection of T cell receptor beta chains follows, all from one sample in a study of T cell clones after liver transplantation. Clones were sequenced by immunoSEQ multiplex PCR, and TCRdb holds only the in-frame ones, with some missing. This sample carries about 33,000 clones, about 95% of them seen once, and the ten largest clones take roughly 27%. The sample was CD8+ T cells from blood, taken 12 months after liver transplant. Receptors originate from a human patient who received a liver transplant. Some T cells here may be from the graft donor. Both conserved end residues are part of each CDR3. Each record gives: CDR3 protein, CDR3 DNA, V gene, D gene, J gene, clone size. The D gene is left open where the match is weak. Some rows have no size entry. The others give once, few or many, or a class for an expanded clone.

CASSALGLAGGGGKNIQYF TGTGCCAGTAGTGCACTGGGACTAGCGGGAGGGGGTGGCAAAAACATTCAGTACTTC TRBV19 TRBD2 TRBJ2-4 NA
CASSLATTSGRKDTQYF TGCGCCAGCAGCTTGGCTACCACTAGCGGGAGGAAAGATACGCAGTATTTT TRBV5-1 TRBD2 TRBJ2-3 NA
CASSLDFNYEKLFF TGTGCCAGCAGCCTGGACTTTAACTATGAAAAACTGTTTTTT TRBV7-8 NA TRBJ1-4 NA
CASSPGTALNEAFF TGTGCCAGCAGCCCCGGGACAGCCTTGAATGAAGCTTTCTTT TRBV7-9 TRBD1 TRBJ1-1 NA
CASSLIPTSGNYNEQFF TGTGCCAGCAGCTTGATTCCGACTAGCGGGAACTACAATGAGCAGTTCTTC TRBV7-3 TRBD2 TRBJ2-1 NA
CASSQGTTYEQYF TGTGCCAGCAGTCAGGGGACGACCTACGAGCAGTACTTC TRBV27 NA TRBJ2-7 NA
CASSAHAGQGLF TGTGCCAGCAGTGCACATGCGGGACAGGGGCTCTTC TRBV2 TRBD1 TRBJ2-1 NA
CASSLEGSYEQFF TGTGCCAGCAGCTTAGAGGGCTCCTATGAGCAGTTCTTC TRBV7-9 NA TRBJ2-1 few
CASSILGGHEQFF TGTGCCAGCAGTATACTAGGGGGCCATGAGCAGTTCTTC TRBV27 TRBD1 TRBJ2-1 NA
CASRPDRRDDFYEQYF TGTGCCAGCAGACCCGACAGAAGAGACGACTTCTACGAGCAGTACTTC TRBV28 NA TRBJ2-7 medium-sized
CASSPQGRRNQPQHF TGTGCCAGCAGCCCTCAGGGCCGTCGCAATCAGCCCCAGCATTTT TRBV28 NA TRBJ1-5 NA
CASSSGSSGSSYEQYF TGTGCCAGCAGTTCAGGTTCTAGCGGCAGCTCCTACGAGCAGTACTTC TRBV7-9 TRBD2 TRBJ2-7 medium-sized
CASSLDKRDSTYEQYF TGTGCCAGCAGCTTAGATAAGCGGGACAGTACCTACGAGCAGTACTTC TRBV11-2 NA TRBJ2-7 NA
CASSLVLPGANVLTF TGTGCCAGCAGCTTGGTCCTCCCTGGGGCCAACGTCCTGACTTTC TRBV5-4 NA TRBJ2-6 NA
CATSVAGWEGPYEQYF TGTGCCACCAGCGTAGCGGGCTGGGAGGGGCCCTACGAGCAGTACTTC TRBV15 TRBD2 TRBJ2-7 NA
CATSRTLADAYEQYF TGTGCCACCAGCAGAACCCTAGCAGACGCCTACGAGCAGTACTTC TRBV15 NA TRBJ2-7 NA